Detailed here is one T cell receptor beta chain. As handled by the study authors: By means of reference gene primer amplification, nucleated cell counts were estimated. TCRdb's table, derived via immunoSEQ multiplex PCR, lists solely in-frame clones and lacks some. V and J calls plus clone size are reproduced from that table; the DNA served to infer D and trimming. This table holds some 260,000 clones, 88% found once. This sample is part of a study of blood T cell repertoires in COVID-19. Across the whole study: T cells, B-cell-depleted T cells, or PBMCs provided the cDNA or gDNA that served as material.

The V gene lost 0 bases and the J gene lost 11 bases, with 12 bases spanning the gap. The CDR3 has 13 amino acids. Germline V lookup: CDR1 SGHRS, CDR2 YFSETQ. The sequence was collected from a woman in her 70s with COVID-19, enrolled during active disease. The specimen was peripheral blood. This chain uses TRBV5-1 with TRBJ2-1; TRBD2 is a possible D gene (6 bases). The CDR3 DNA is TGCGCCAGCAGCTTGGAGGGAGGAAGCCAGCAGTTCTTC. Translation: CASSLEGGSQQFF.